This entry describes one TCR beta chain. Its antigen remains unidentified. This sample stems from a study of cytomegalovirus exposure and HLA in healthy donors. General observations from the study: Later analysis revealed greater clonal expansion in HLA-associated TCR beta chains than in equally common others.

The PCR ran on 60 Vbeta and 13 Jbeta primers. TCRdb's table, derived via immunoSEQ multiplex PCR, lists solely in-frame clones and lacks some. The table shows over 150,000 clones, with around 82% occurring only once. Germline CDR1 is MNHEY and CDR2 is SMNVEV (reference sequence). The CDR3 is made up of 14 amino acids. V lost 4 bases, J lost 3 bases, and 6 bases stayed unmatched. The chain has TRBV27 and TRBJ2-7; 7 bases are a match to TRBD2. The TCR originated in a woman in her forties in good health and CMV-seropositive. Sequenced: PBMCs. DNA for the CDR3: TGTGCCAGCAGTTCCTCTCGGGGGGACTACGAGCAGTACTTC. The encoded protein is CASSSSRGDYEQYF.